This TCR beta chain originates from a study of beta chain features in type 1 diabetes. Study-wide results and limits: An over-representation of cells with high TCR expression could result from cDNA sequencing. Among all four CD4+ subsets, Type 1 diabetes patients had TCRB CDR3s that were moderately but significantly shorter.

The investigators reverse transcribed all of the isolated RNA, so they sequenced expressed TCRB transcripts. This table comes from immunoSEQ multiplex PCR, and its TCRdb copy is limited to in-frame clones, with some not included. This sample has 160,000 or so clones, with roughly 10% found just once. This clone was seen a handful of times. Its antigen is currently unknown. Deletions cut 7 bases from V and 2 bases from J, with 17 bases between. Germline V gives CDR1 MDHEN, CDR2 SYDVKM. The CDR3 extends over 15 amino acids. The TCR originated in a man between 18 and 29 years old in good health. The sequencing input was central memory CD4+ T cells from blood. The V gene is TRBV28, the J gene TRBJ1-1; TRBD1 is a possible D gene (5 bases). The CDR3 DNA sequence: TGTGCCAGCACGGTGTCCGGGACGGGTAACACTGAAGCTTTCTTT. It specifies CASTVSGTGNTEAFF.